This T cell receptor (beta chain) derives from a study of CD8 T cells in ankylosing spondylitis. Study-level findings and limits: The study identified a TCR beta motif of under ten highly homologous variants that appeared characteristic of ankylosing spondylitis blood.

Trimming cost V 5 bases and J 1 base, with 9 bases left between them. The length of the CDR3 is 15 residues. Germline V gene lookup returns CDR1 MNHEY and CDR2 SMNVEV (reference sequence). MiXCR, applied by TCRdb to the 5' RACE reads, yields one record per CDR3 protein. In the table there are about 200,000 distinct CDR3 sequences, approximately 7.3% of which are singletons. This clonotype was seen many times. Antigen specificity is unknown. Sequences were obtained from blood, either unsorted or a sorted T cell fraction (not recorded which). The clonotype was recovered from a male donor with ankylosing spondylitis. This chain uses TRBV27 with TRBJ2-6, with D perhaps given as TRBD1 or TRBD2 (5 bases each). DNA for the CDR3: TGTGCCAGCAGTCCGGGGACGTCTGGGGCCAACGTCCTGACTTTC. Protein: CASSPGTSGANVLTF.